The rows below give T cell receptor beta chains drawn from one sample of a study of blood T cell repertoires in COVID-19. Clones were sequenced by immunoSEQ multiplex PCR, and TCRdb holds only the in-frame ones, with some missing. This table has just over 300,000 clones, about nine tenths appearing once. Source material: peripheral blood. The receptors were sampled from a woman in her 30s with COVID-19, enrolled during active disease. The CDR3 runs from the conserved cysteine through the conserved F or W. The order of the fields is CDR3 protein, CDR3 DNA, D gene, V gene, clone size, J gene. A D gene is named only where the DNA matches it firmly. The size entry is marked missing in some rows and otherwise reads once, few, many or a size class.

CDR3: CASRGTGANQPQHF
DNA: TGTGCCAGCAGGGGGACAGGGGCAAATCAGCCCCAGCATTTT
D: TRBD1
V: TRBV6-5
size: -
J: TRBJ1-5

CDR3: CASIGAGYNEQFF
DNA: TGTGCCAGCATAGGGGCAGGTTACAATGAGCAGTTCTTC
D: -
V: TRBV2
size: -
J: TRBJ2-1

CDR3: CASSFGDRGTSEAFF
DNA: TGCGCCAGCAGCTTTGGGGACAGGGGGACCTCTGAAGCTTTCTTT
D: TRBD1
V: TRBV5-1
size: once
J: TRBJ1-1

CDR3: CASSFRQGVNEYNEQFF
DNA: TGTGCCAGCAGCTTTCGACAGGGGGTTAACGAGTACAATGAGCAGTTCTTC
D: TRBD1
V: TRBV5-4
size: -
J: TRBJ2-1

CDR3: CASSQKPKVAGESYNEQFF
DNA: TGTGCCAGCAGCCAAAAGCCAAAAGTGGCGGGGGAGTCCTACAATGAGCAGTTCTTC
D: TRBD2
V: TRBV4-2
size: -
J: TRBJ2-1

CDR3: CASSEPRDYGYTF
DNA: TGTGCCAGCAGTGAGCCCAGGGATTATGGCTACACCTTC
D: -
V: TRBV2
size: -
J: TRBJ1-2

CDR3: CASSYRAGGQNTIYF
DNA: TGTGCCAGCAGTTACCGGGCAGGGGGCCAGAACACCATATATTTT
D: TRBD1
V: TRBV6-5
size: -
J: TRBJ1-3

CDR3: CASSYRGVNIQYF
DNA: TGTGCCAGTAGTTACAGGGGGGTGAACATTCAGTACTTC
D: TRBD1
V: TRBV19
size: -
J: TRBJ2-4

CDR3: CASSQGDRLNSPLHF
DNA: TGTGCCAGCAGCCAAGGGGACAGGCTTAATTCACCCCTCCACTTT
D: TRBD1
V: TRBV3-1/TRBV3-2
size: -
J: TRBJ1-6

CDR3: CASSHTVNTEAFF
DNA: TGTGCCAGCAGTCACACAGTGAACACTGAAGCTTTCTTT
D: -
V: TRBV7-8
size: -
J: TRBJ1-1

CDR3: CASSSDRGPNPNEKLFF
DNA: TGCGCCAGCAGCTCGGACAGGGGGCCTAACCCTAATGAAAAACTGTTTTTT
D: TRBD1
V: TRBV5-1
size: -
J: TRBJ1-4

CDR3: CASSPSQGHTIYF
DNA: TGTGCCAGCAGCCCGTCCCAGGGGCACACCATATATTTT
D: -
V: TRBV3-1/TRBV3-2
size: -
J: TRBJ1-3

CDR3: CASALSPGNTIYF
DNA: TGTGCCAGCGCGCTAAGTCCCGGAAACACCATATATTTT
D: -
V: TRBV6-5
size: -
J: TRBJ1-3

CDR3: CASSSSGGYNEQFF
DNA: TGTGCCAGCAGCTCTAGCGGGGGCTACAATGAGCAGTTCTTC
D: TRBD2
V: TRBV7-9
size: -
J: TRBJ2-1

CDR3: CASSPGTGVDQPQHF
DNA: TGTGCCAGCAGCCCCGGGACAGGGGTGGATCAGCCCCAGCATTTT
D: TRBD1
V: TRBV11-3
size: -
J: TRBJ1-5

CDR3: CASSATSGGLTDTQYF
DNA: TGTGCCAGCAGCGCCACTAGCGGGGGCCTCACAGATACGCAGTATTTT
D: TRBD2
V: TRBV9
size: -
J: TRBJ2-3

CDR3: CASSLQGSGARQETQYF
DNA: TGTGCCAGCAGCTTACAGGGTAGCGGGGCACGCCAAGAGACCCAGTACTTC
D: TRBD2
V: TRBV7-2
size: few
J: TRBJ2-5

CDR3: CATQRGDRSSYNEQFF
DNA: TGTGCCACGCAGCGGGGTGACCGCAGCTCCTACAATGAGCAGTTCTTC
D: TRBD2
V: TRBV2
size: -
J: TRBJ2-1

CDR3: CASKATAYGYTF
DNA: TGTGCCAGTAAAGCGACGGCCTATGGCTACACCTTC
D: -
V: TRBV19
size: -
J: TRBJ1-2

CDR3: CASSLGTSGGETQYF
DNA: TGCGCCAGCAGCCTCGGGACGTCGGGAGGGGAGACCCAGTACTTC
D: TRBD2
V: TRBV5-1
size: -
J: TRBJ2-5

CDR3: CASKLSGGAGGELFF
DNA: TGTGCCAGTAAACTTTCAGGGGGCGCGGGTGGGGAGCTGTTTTTT
D: TRBD1
V: TRBV11-2
size: -
J: TRBJ2-2

CDR3: CASSPRTALADTQYF
DNA: TGTGCCAGCTCGCCCCGGACAGCGCTGGCGGATACGCAGTATTTT
D: -
V: TRBV6-5
size: -
J: TRBJ2-3

CDR3: CASSLGQVDGYTF
DNA: TGTGCCAGCAGCTTAGGGCAGGTCGATGGCTACACCTTC
D: -
V: TRBV7-9
size: -
J: TRBJ1-2

CDR3: CSASGPGQVNTEAFF
DNA: TGCAGTGCTAGTGGCCCGGGACAGGTGAACACTGAAGCTTTCTTT
D: TRBD1
V: TRBV20-1
size: -
J: TRBJ1-1

CDR3: CASRRPGATGYTF
DNA: TGTGCCAGCAGGCGGCCAGGGGCGACTGGCTACACCTTC
D: -
V: TRBV2
size: -
J: TRBJ1-2

CDR3: CASSLAGGASYEQYF
DNA: TGTGCCAGCAGCTTAGCGGGCGGGGCCTCCTACGAGCAGTACTTC
D: -
V: TRBV7-8
size: -
J: TRBJ2-7

CDR3: CASPTGRAVKELFF
DNA: TGTGCCAGTCCGACAGGGCGGGCAGTTAAGGAGCTGTTTTTT
D: TRBD1
V: TRBV19
size: -
J: TRBJ2-2

CDR3: CASSQVGEGQPQHF
DNA: TGCGCCAGCAGCCAAGTTGGGGAGGGTCAGCCCCAGCATTTT
D: -
V: TRBV4-1
size: -
J: TRBJ1-5

CDR3: CASSRLAQETQYF
DNA: TGTGCCAGCAGTAGACTAGCGCAAGAGACCCAGTACTTC
D: TRBD2
V: TRBV2
size: -
J: TRBJ2-5

CDR3: CASSPWGRGLGQPQHF
DNA: TGTGCCAGCAGCCCTTGGGGCAGGGGGTTGGGTCAGCCCCAGCATTTT
D: TRBD1
V: TRBV27
size: -
J: TRBJ1-5

CDR3: CSVSGGRAMNTEAFF
DNA: TGCAGCGTTTCGGGGGGGAGAGCGATGAACACTGAAGCTTTCTTT
D: -
V: TRBV29-1
size: -
J: TRBJ1-1

CDR3: CASSDFGQALTEAFF
DNA: TGTGCCAGCAGTGATTTCGGACAGGCCCTGACTGAAGCTTTCTTT
D: TRBD1
V: TRBV6-1
size: -
J: TRBJ1-1

CDR3: CASSSMGQGAKTQYF
DNA: TGTGCCAGCTCATCAATGGGACAGGGGGCTAAGACCCAGTACTTC
D: TRBD1
V: TRBV18
size: -
J: TRBJ2-5

CDR3: CASSVGGGRSTDTQYF
DNA: TGTGCCAGCAGCGTAGGAGGAGGGAGGAGCACAGATACGCAGTATTTT
D: -
V: TRBV9
size: -
J: TRBJ2-3

CDR3: CASTEWGGTNYGYTF
DNA: TGTGCCAGCACCGAGTGGGGGGGTACTAACTATGGCTACACCTTC
D: -
V: TRBV7-8
size: -
J: TRBJ1-2

CDR3: CASSIYSNSPLHF
DNA: TGTGCCAGTAGTATCTACAGTAATTCACCCCTCCACTTT
D: -
V: TRBV19
size: -
J: TRBJ1-6

CDR3: CAWSNSFYEQYF
DNA: TGTGCCTGGAGTAATTCCTTCTACGAGCAGTACTTC
D: -
V: TRBV30
size: -
J: TRBJ2-7

CDR3: CAWSLGWTGNQPQHF
DNA: TGTGCCTGGAGTCTTGGTTGGACAGGAAATCAGCCCCAGCATTTT
D: TRBD1
V: TRBV30
size: -
J: TRBJ1-5

CDR3: CASSEGGTGNHEQYF
DNA: TGTGCCAGCAGTGAAGGCGGGACAGGGAACCACGAGCAGTACTTC
D: TRBD1
V: TRBV6-1
size: -
J: TRBJ2-7

CDR3: CASSQDWGGSYNEQFF
DNA: TGTGCCAGCAGCCAAGATTGGGGGGGGAGCTACAATGAGCAGTTCTTC
D: TRBD2
V: TRBV3-1/TRBV3-2
size: -
J: TRBJ2-1

CDR3: CASSSGRETQYF
DNA: TGTGCCAGCAGTTCAGGGCGGGAGACCCAGTACTTC
D: -
V: TRBV6-5
size: -
J: TRBJ2-5

CDR3: CSARGGKGYTF
DNA: TGCAGTGCTCGAGGAGGGAAAGGCTACACCTTC
D: -
V: TRBV20-1
size: -
J: TRBJ1-2

CDR3: CATSRTAEYSNQPQHF
DNA: TGTGCCACCAGCAGGACAGCTGAATATAGCAATCAGCCCCAGCATTTT
D: -
V: TRBV15
size: -
J: TRBJ1-5

CDR3: CASSPNDSPLHF
DNA: TGTGCCAGCAGCCCAAATGATTCACCCCTCCACTTT
D: -
V: TRBV12-3/TRBV12-4
size: -
J: TRBJ1-6

CDR3: CASRLSELDGYTF
DNA: TGCGCCAGCAGGCTCTCGGAGCTAGATGGCTACACCTTC
D: -
V: TRBV5-1
size: once
J: TRBJ1-2